This T cell receptor (beta chain) was identified in a study of vaccination effects on CD4 cells after COVID-19. There are a few counts of this clone. Its antigen is unknown. The repertoire was sequenced with immunoSEQ multiplex PCR; TCRdb's copy has only in-frame clones and lacks some. This table has about 27,000 clones, 83% appearing once. CDR1 and CDR2 from the germline V gene are MNHEY and SVGEGT. The CDR3 length is 14 residues. V was pared by 6 bases and J by 0 bases, with 11 bases between. ViraFEST expansion of antigen-specific CD4+ T cells with viral peptide pools preceded sequencing. Isolation of CD4+ T cells took place after about 10 days of culture. Either the BNT162b2 or mRNA-1273 vaccine was given to participants in two doses. General study points: Marked clonal contraction of infection- and vaccine-induced clones was seen late after vaccination.

Here the sequenced sample was CD4+ T cells from PBMCs cultured with HCoV-NL63 spike peptides, taken after COVID-19 vaccination. The origin of this receptor is a human donor who received a COVID-19 vaccine. Some clones in this sample may be carry-over from other donors' samples. This chain joins TRBV6-2 or TRBV6-3 and TRBJ1-1, with TRBD1 as a possible D gene (5 bases). DNA of the CDR3: TGTGCCAGCAGCCGCACAGGTGTGAACACTGAAGCTTTCTTT. It is translated as CASSRTGVNTEAFF.